A single sample is the source of the 3 T cell receptor beta chains below, sequenced in a study of blood T cell repertoires in COVID-19 (TCRdb year 2020). Library method: the immunoSEQ multiplex PCR assay. Here the immuneACCESS table is served through TCRdb, limited to in-frame sequences with V and J called. Missing clones are a known gap in these copies; in checked studies unresolved V genes cover under half, and the rest lacks a known reason. The sample data list 120,000 or so clones, and approximately 74% of these were observed just once. The top ten clonotypes cover more than 5% of the sample. Material for sequencing was peripheral blood. These receptors were collected from a man aged 55 to 70 with acute or convalescent COVID-19.

This clone was counted a few times. The V gene is TRBV6-5, the J gene TRBJ2-3; D might be TRBD1 (6 bases). This CDR3 spans 15 amino acids. V lost 6 bases and J lost 1, with 14 bases in between. From germline, CDR1 is MNHEY and CDR2 SVGAGI. As DNA, the CDR3 is TGTGCCAGCAGACATCGACAGGTCCGCACAGATACGCAGTATTTT. This encodes CASRHRQVRTDTQYF.

In this sample, this clone turned up a few times. J is TRBJ1-1 and V is TRBV18; D remains unclear. Germline assignment: CDR1 KGHSH and CDR2 LQKENI. CDR3 size: 15 residues. V lost 0 bases and J 0 bases, leaving 8 bases between the germline ends. CDR3 in DNA: TGTGCCAGCTCACCACCTGAGTTAATGAACACTGAAGCTTTCTTT. Protein: CASSPPELMNTEAFF.

This chain uses TRBV2 with TRBJ1-1; TRBD1 matches 8 bases. Germline CDR1 and CDR2: SNHLY and FYNNEI. The CDR3 consists of 13 residues. Trimming took 5 bases from V and 8 from J; bases not matched to a gene: 7. The CDR3 sequence: CASSSRGRVEAFF. CDR3 DNA: TGTGCCAGCAGTTCCAGGGGGCGCGTAGAAGCTTTCTTT. The complete variable domain, with remaining parts taken from reference TRBV2 and TRBJ1-1, reads EPEVTQTPSHQVTQMGQEVILRCVPISNHLYFYWYRQILGQKVEFLVSFYNNEISEKSEIFDDQFSVERPDGSNFTLKIRSTKLEDSAMYFCASSSRGRVEAFFGQGTRLTVV.